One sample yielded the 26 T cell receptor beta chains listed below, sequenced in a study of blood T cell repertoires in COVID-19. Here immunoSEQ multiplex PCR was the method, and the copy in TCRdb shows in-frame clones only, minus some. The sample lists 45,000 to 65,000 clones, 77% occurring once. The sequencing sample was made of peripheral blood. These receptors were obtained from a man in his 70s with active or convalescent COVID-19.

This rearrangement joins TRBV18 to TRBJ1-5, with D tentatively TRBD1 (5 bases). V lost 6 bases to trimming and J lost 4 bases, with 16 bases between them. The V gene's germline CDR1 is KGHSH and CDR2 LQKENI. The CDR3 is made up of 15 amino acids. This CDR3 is CASSPDGGRNQPQHF. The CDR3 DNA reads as TGTGCCAGCTCCCCAGACGGGGGGAGAAATCAGCCCCAGCATTTT.

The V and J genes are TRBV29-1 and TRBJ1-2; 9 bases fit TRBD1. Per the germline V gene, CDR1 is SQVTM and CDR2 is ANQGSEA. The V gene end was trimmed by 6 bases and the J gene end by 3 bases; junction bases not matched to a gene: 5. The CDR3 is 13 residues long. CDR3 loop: CSVRQGEDYGYTF. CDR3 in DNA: TGCAGCGTGCGACAGGGGGAGGACTATGGCTACACCTTC.

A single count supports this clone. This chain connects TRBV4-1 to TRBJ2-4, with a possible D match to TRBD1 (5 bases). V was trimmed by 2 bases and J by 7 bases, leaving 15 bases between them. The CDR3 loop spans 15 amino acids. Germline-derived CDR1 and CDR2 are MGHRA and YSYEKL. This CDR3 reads CASSQMGQGRNIQYF. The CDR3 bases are TGCGCCAGCAGCCAAATGGGGCAGGGTAGGAACATTCAGTACTTC.

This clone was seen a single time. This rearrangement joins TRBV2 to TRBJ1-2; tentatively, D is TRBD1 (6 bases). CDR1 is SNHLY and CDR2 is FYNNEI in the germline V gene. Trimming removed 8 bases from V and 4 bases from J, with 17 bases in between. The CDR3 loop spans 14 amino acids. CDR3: CASQDRSGGYGYTF. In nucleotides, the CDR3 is TGTGCCAGCCAAGACAGGTCCGGCGGCTATGGCTACACCTTC.

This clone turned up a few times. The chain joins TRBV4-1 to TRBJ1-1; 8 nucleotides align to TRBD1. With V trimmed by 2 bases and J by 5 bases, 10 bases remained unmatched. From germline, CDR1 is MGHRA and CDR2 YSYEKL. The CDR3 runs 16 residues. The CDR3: CASSQILDRGRTEAFF. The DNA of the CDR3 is TGCGCCAGCAGCCAAATACTCGACAGGGGAAGGACTGAAGCTTTCTTT.

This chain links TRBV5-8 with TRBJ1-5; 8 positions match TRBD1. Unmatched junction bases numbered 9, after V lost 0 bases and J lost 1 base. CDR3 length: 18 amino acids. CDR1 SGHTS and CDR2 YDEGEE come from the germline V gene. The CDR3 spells CASSLDRGVTRSNQPQHF. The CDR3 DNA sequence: TGTGCCAGCAGCTTGGACAGGGGGGTTACTAGGAGCAATCAGCCCCAGCATTTT.

The CDR3 DNA follows: TGTGCCAGCAGCTTATTCGGGAGGGGGAATGAGCAGTTCTTC. As protein: CASSLFGRGNEQFF. The V call is TRBV7-9, the J call TRBJ2-1, with TRBD2 matching over 8 bases. Germline values: CDR1 SEHNR, CDR2 FQNEAQ (reference sequence). Trimming took 2 bases from V and 7 from J; bases not matched to a gene: 4. CDR3 length: 14 amino acids.

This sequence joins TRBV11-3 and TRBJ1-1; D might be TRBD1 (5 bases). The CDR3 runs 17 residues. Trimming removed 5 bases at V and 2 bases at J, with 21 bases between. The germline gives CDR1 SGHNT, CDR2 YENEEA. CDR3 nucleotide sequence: TGTGCCAGCAGCGCAAGCCCAGGGAACCGCATAAACACTGAAGCTTTCTTT. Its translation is CASSASPGNRINTEAFF.

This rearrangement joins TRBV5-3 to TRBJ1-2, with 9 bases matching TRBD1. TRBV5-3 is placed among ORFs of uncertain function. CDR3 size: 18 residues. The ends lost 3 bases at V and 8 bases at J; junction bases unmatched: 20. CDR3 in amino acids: CARSSKTLDLQGARGYTF. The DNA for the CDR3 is TGTGCCAGAAGCTCAAAAACCCTTGATTTACAGGGGGCGAGGGGCTACACCTTC.

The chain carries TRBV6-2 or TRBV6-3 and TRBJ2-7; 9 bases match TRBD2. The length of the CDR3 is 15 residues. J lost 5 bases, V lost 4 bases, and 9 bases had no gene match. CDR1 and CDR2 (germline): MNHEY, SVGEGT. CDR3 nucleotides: TGTGCCAGCAGTTCCCCTGCGGGAGGGAGCAACGAGCAGTACTTC. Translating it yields CASSSPAGGSNEQYF.

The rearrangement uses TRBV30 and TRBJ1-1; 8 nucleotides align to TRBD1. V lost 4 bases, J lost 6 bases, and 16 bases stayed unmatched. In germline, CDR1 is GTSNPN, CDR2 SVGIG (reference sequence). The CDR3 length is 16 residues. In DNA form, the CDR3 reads TGTGCCTGGAAAGGGCTCCCCAGGGGGCAAGTTGCTGAAGCTTTCTTT. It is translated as CAWKGLPRGQVAEAFF.

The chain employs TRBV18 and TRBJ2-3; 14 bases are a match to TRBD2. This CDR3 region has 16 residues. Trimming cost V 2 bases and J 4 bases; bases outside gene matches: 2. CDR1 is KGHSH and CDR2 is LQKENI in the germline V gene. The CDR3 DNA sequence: TGTGCCAGCTCACCAGGGACTAGCGGGAGCTCAGATACGCAGTATTTT. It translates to CASSPGTSGSSDTQYF.

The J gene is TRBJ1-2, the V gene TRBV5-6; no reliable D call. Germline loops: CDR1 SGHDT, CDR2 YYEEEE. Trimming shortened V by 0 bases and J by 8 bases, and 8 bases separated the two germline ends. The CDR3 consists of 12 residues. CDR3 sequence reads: CASSLAARGYTF. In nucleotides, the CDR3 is TGTGCCAGCAGCTTGGCGGCGAGGGGCTACACCTTC.

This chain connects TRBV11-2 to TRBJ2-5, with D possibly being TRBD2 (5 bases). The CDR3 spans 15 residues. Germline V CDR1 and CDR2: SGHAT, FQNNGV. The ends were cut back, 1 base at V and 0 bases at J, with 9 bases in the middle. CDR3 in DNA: TGTGCCAGCAGCTTAGGGGAGTGGGACCAAGAGACCCAGTACTTC. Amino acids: CASSLGEWDQETQYF.

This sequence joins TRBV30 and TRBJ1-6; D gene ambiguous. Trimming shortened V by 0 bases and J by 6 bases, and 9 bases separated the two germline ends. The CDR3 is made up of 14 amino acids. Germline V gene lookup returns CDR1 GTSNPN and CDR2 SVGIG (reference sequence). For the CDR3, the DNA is TGTGCCTGGAGTGTTGGGCAGGCTAATTCACCCCTCCACTTT. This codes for CAWSVGQANSPLHF.

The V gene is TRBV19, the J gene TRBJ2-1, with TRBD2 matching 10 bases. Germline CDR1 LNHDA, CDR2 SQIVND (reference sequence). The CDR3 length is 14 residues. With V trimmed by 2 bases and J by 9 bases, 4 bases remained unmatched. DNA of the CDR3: TGTGCCAGTAGTATAAGCGGGGGGGCCGGTGAGCAGTTCTTC. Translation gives CASSISGGAGEQFF.

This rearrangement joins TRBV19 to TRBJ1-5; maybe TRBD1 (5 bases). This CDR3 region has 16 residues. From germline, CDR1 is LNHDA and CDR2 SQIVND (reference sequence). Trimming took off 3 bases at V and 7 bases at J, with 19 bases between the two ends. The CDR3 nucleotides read TGTGCCAGTAGTATCCCAACCCCAAGCCAGGGACAGCCCCAGCATTTT. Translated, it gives CASSIPTPSQGQPQHF.

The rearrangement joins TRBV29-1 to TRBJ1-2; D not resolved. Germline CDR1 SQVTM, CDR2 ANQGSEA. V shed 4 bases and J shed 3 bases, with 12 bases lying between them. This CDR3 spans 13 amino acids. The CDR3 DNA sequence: TGCAGCGTTGCGAAGAGGATGGACTATGGCTACACCTTC. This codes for CSVAKRMDYGYTF.

DNA of the CDR3: TGTGCCAGTAGTACGTTCCTATCGGACATTCAGTACTTC. This encodes CASSTFLSDIQYF. The chain joins TRBV19 to TRBJ2-4, with D unresolved. CDR1 and CDR2 from the germline V gene are LNHDA and SQIVND (reference sequence). Trimming pared 4 bases from V and 8 bases from J, leaving 12 bases between. There are 13 residues in the CDR3.

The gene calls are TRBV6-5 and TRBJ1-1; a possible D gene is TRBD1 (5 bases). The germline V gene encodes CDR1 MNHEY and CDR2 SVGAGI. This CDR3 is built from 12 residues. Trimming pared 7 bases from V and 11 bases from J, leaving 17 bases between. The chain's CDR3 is CASTDSKREAFF. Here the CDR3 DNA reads TGTGCCAGCACCGACAGCAAACGAGAGGCTTTCTTT.

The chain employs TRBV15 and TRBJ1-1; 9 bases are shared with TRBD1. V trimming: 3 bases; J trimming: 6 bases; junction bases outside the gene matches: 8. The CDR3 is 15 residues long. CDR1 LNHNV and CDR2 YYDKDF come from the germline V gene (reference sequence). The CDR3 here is CATSSRDRAWPEAFF. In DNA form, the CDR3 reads TGTGCCACCAGCAGCCGGGACAGGGCTTGGCCTGAAGCTTTCTTT. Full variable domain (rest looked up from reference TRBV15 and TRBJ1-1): DAMVIQNPRYQVTQFGKPVTLSCSQTLNHNVMYWYQQKSSQAPKLLFHYYDKDFNNEADTPDNFQSRRPNTSFCFLDIRSPGLGDTAMYLCATSSRDRAWPEAFFGQGTRLTVV.

CDR3 residues: CASRGDRFTEAFF. CDR3 sequence (DNA): TGTGCCAGCAGGGGTGACAGGTTCACTGAAGCTTTCTTT. J is TRBJ1-1 and V is TRBV7-3; TRBD1 is a possible D gene (6 bases). CDR3 length equals 13 residues. V gave up 6 bases and J gave up 4 bases, with 12 bases separating them. Germline V CDR1 and CDR2: SGHTA, FQGTGA.

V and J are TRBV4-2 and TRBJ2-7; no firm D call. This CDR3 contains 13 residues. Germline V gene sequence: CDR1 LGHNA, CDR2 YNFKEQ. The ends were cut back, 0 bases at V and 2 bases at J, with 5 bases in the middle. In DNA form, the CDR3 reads TGTGCCAGCAGCCAAGATCCCACCTACGAGCAGTACTTC. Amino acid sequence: CASSQDPTYEQYF.

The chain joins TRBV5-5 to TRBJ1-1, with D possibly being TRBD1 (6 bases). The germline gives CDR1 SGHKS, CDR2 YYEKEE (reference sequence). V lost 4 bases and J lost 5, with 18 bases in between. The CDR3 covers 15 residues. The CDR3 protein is CASSPWARGKTEAFF. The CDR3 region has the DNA TGTGCCAGCAGCCCATGGGCCAGGGGAAAGACTGAAGCTTTCTTT. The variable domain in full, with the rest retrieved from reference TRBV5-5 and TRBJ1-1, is DAGVTQSPTHLIKTRGQQVTLRCSPISGHKSVSWYQQVLGQGPQFIFQYYEKEERGRGNFPDRFSARQFPNYSSELNVNALLLGDSALYLCASSPWARGKTEAFFGQGTRLTVV.

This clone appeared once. CDR3 residues: CASSRETSDYEQYF. DNA for the CDR3: TGCGCCAGCAGCAGGGAGACTAGCGACTACGAGCAGTACTTC. The chain joins TRBV5-1 to TRBJ2-7; 8 bases fit TRBD2. Looked up from germline, CDR1 is SGHRS and CDR2 is YFSETQ. This CDR3 is 14 amino acids long. Trimming took 4 bases from V and 3 from J; bases not matched to a gene: 6.

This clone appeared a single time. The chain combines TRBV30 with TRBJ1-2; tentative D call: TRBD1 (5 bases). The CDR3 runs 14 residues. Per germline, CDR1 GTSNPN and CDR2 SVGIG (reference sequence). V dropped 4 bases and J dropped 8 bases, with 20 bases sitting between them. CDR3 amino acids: CAWNIPGGGDGYTF. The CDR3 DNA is TGTGCCTGGAATATCCCGGGGGGAGGGGACGGCTACACCTTC.